The TCR beta chain under discussion was sequenced for a study of graft-versus-host responses after intestinal transplantation. Overall study: Every recipient had anti-thymocyte globulin induction and 2 to 3 years of tacrolimus plus steroids. Study-wide points: In recipient marrow, GvH clones were found, and some appeared first in ileum or blood. High graft-versus-host to host-versus-graft clonal ratios were found in allografts of patients who had graft-donor T cell macrochimerism. Declines in HvG clones occurring early post-transplant were associated with peak circulating GvH clone levels.

A word on this clone: Antigen specificity is unknown.

The V gene lost 1 base and the J gene lost 6 bases, with 10 bases spanning the gap. Germline V gene data show CDR1 as LNHDA and CDR2 as SQIVND (reference sequence). CDR3 length: 14 residues. Assay: immunoSEQ multiplex PCR; the TCRdb copy retains only in-frame clones and omits some. The repertoire includes approximately 100,000 clones, 86% of them detected once, and over 1.1% sits in the top ten. The sample here was PBMCs, taken 255 days after intestinal transplant. V gene TRBV19 combines with J gene TRBJ2-1, with D perhaps given as TRBD1 or TRBD2 (5 bases each). The sequence came from a human patient who received an intestinal transplant, so some T cells may come from the graft donor. Here the CDR3 DNA reads TGTGCCAGTAGTATAGCGGCTGGGGGCAATGAGCAGTTCTTC. Encoded protein: CASSIAAGGNEQFF.